This T cell receptor (beta chain) was identified in a study of lymphopenia after photon versus proton radiotherapy (dated by TCRdb to about 2019). About the full investigation: The immunological effects of photon versus proton radiation therapy were compared in patients with gastrointestinal tumors who developed high-grade lymphopenia. The cohort comprised 20 or so patients with gastrointestinal tumors who received either photon or proton therapy and then developed lymphopenia. The goal of the study was to describe how the two radiation modalities differ in their effects on the immune system. The investigation overall reported the following: Relative stability during treatment was observed in proton-treated patients, whereas loss of naive T cells and TCR diversity and gain of effector/memory populations were observed in photon-treated patients. Across the cohort, an inverse correlation was found between a larger post-nadir drop in TCR diversity and overall survival time among patients who died. The authors looked at the survival association only in patients who died, and they framed better survival with proton therapy as a possibility rather than a demonstrated result. After the lymphocyte count nadir, repertoires from photon-treated patients showed oligoclonal expansion, particularly of CD8+ Temra cells, and this expansion drove the decline in diversity.

Its CDR3 holds 16 amino acids, cysteine through phenylalanine. The sequence is cut down to CDR3 DNA, 48 bases in frame from base 1. V is shortened by 0 bases, J by 3 bases, and the region joining them spans 12 bases. Looking up the germline V gene (reference sequence) yields CDR1 SGHNT and CDR2 YYREEE. The receptor library was made with the immunoSEQ multiplex PCR assay. T cell repertoires were profiled with deep sequencing of rearranged TCR beta loci together with multiparametric flow cytometry. TCRdb provides this immuneACCESS table in a form limited to in-frame rearrangements. Some clones are lacking; in checked studies, under half of them reflect an unresolved V gene, and why the rest are absent is not known. The sample profile shows 39,000 or so clones; more than 85% of them were found once. Of the sample, roughly 15% is held by the ten largest clones. In the case of this clone: Its antigen remains undetermined. Qualities for individual bases were not recorded, and no much larger clone is one base off.

The sequence was obtained from a man aged 55 to 70 with cholangiocarcinoma. The sample here was peripheral blood, taken from a patient treated with photon-based radiotherapy. The chain was built from TRBV5-4 and TRBJ1-4; TRBD1 might be the D gene, on 5 matching bases. The sequenced DNA: TGTGCCAGCAGCTTGGGGGGGAATCAAGCTAATGAAAAACTGTTTTTT. Translated, it gives CASSLGGNQANEKLFF.